One sample yielded the 25 T cell receptor beta chains listed below, sequenced in a study of OX40 agonist ivuxolimab in advanced cancers. TCRdb's copy holds only in-frame clones and misses some; the assay was immunoSEQ multiplex PCR. The data show nearly 80,000 clones, 90% seen once. Here the sequenced sample was CD4+ or CD8+ T cells sorted from blood, taken in a trial of the OX40 agonist ivuxolimab. These receptors came from an adult with an advanced solid tumor such as melanoma, head and neck, liver or kidney cancer.

The chain combines TRBV5-8 with TRBJ2-2; D is perhaps TRBD1 (6 bases). Germline V CDR1 and CDR2: SGHTS, YDEGEE. This CDR3 contains 14 residues. The V and J ends lost 4 bases and 5 bases respectively, with 12 bases between them. In DNA, the CDR3 is TGTGCCAGCAGCGTCTACAGGGTAACCGGGGAGCTGTTTTTT. Translation gives CASSVYRVTGELFF.

This chain connects TRBV4-1 to TRBJ2-1; D unclear. Trimming removed 1 base from V and 6 bases from J, with 13 bases in between. CDR3 length: 15 amino acids. The V gene's germline CDR1 is MGHRA and CDR2 YSYEKL. This CDR3 reads CASSQGHLQINEQFF. The CDR3 region has the DNA TGCGCCAGCAGCCAAGGGCACCTACAGATCAATGAGCAGTTCTTC.

The DNA for the CDR3 is TGTGCCAGCAGTTTCGGGAGGTGGGGCAATCAGCCCCAGCATTTT. Encoded protein: CASSFGRWGNQPQHF. The chain has TRBV28 and TRBJ1-5; D gene ambiguous. Germline CDR1 and CDR2: MDHEN and SYDVKM. The CDR3 has 15 residues. V dropped 3 bases and J dropped 2 bases, with 11 bases sitting between them.

The genes are TRBV5-1 and TRBJ2-5; D perhaps matches TRBD2 (6 bases). Germline CDR1 is SGHRS and CDR2 is YFSETQ. The V gene lost 7 bases and the J gene lost 4 bases, with 20 bases spanning the gap. The CDR3 spans 15 residues. The DNA for the CDR3 is TGCGCCAGCGGCCTTTTTGCGGGACGTATAGAGACCCAGTACTTC. This codes for CASGLFAGRIETQYF.

This sequence joins TRBV6-5 and TRBJ2-7; D remains ambiguous. The CDR3 runs 13 residues. CDR1 is MNHEY and CDR2 is SVGAGI in the germline V gene. V was trimmed by 1 base and J by 2 bases, leaving 6 bases between them. CDR3: CASSYLVPYEQYF. In nucleotides, the CDR3 is TGTGCCAGCAGTTACTTAGTCCCCTACGAGCAGTACTTC.

This clone was observed a single time. J is TRBJ1-6 and V is TRBV19; D is possibly TRBD1 (5 bases). V was clipped by 5 bases and J by 7 bases, with 18 bases between them. From germline, CDR1 is LNHDA and CDR2 SQIVND (reference sequence). The CDR3 loop spans 16 amino acids. The CDR3 loop reads CASSPTRTRGNSPLHF. In DNA form, the CDR3 reads TGTGCCAGTAGTCCAACTAGGACACGAGGGAATTCACCCCTCCACTTT.

V gene TRBV28 combines with J gene TRBJ1-1; D is unclear. The germline V and J ends were trimmed by 5 bases and 1 base, with 14 bases remaining between them. The CDR3 has 15 amino acids. The germline V gene has CDR1 MDHEN and CDR2 SYDVKM. The CDR3 DNA reads as TGTGCCAGCAGTGAAGCCCAAAGTACGAACACTGAAGCTTTCTTT. As protein: CASSEAQSTNTEAFF.

The chain is built from TRBV27 and TRBJ1-5, with a weak D call TRBD1 (6 bases). The V gene lost 3 bases and the J gene lost 10 bases, with 16 bases spanning the gap. The CDR3 is 14 amino acids. Germline V gene sequence: CDR1 MNHEY, CDR2 SMNVEV (reference sequence). For the CDR3, the DNA is TGTGCCAGCAGTTTTGGGGGGCCGACTCAACCCCAGCATTTT. Residues: CASSFGGPTQPQHF.

The chain has TRBV5-4 and TRBJ2-2; 7 nucleotides line up with TRBD1. The CDR3 is 14 residues long. CDR1 is SGHNT and CDR2 is YYREEE in the germline V gene (reference sequence). With 5 bases clipped from V and 10 bases from J, the junction kept 11 bases outside the gene matches. In DNA form, the CDR3 reads TGTGCCAGCAGTCTAGGAACAGGGGTCGAGGAGCTGTTTTTT. It encodes CASSLGTGVEELFF. Supplemented by reference TRBV5-4 and TRBJ2-2, the full variable domain reads ETGVTQSPTHLIKTRGQQVTLRCSSQSGHNTVSWYQQALGQGPQFIFQYYREEENGRGNFPPRFSGLQFPNYSSELNVNALELDDSALYLCASSLGTGVEELFFGEGSRLTVL.

This sequence joins TRBV19 and TRBJ1-1, with D maybe TRBD1 (6 bases). The CDR3 runs 13 residues. The germline CDR1 and CDR2 sequences are LNHDA and SQIVND (reference sequence). Trimming removed 6 bases at V and 4 bases at J, with 12 bases between. This CDR3 is CASRTGFRTEAFF. CDR3 in DNA: TGTGCCAGTAGAACAGGGTTCCGCACTGAAGCTTTCTTT.

The chain joins TRBV28 to TRBJ1-5; no clear D. V gave up 2 bases and J gave up 3 bases, with 11 bases separating them. This CDR3 is built from 15 residues. The germline V gene encodes CDR1 MDHEN and CDR2 SYDVKM. The DNA for the CDR3 is TGTGCCAGCAGTTTAGGACGTTTATCCAATCAGCCCCAGCATTTT. Its translation: CASSLGRLSNQPQHF.

V is TRBV28 and J is TRBJ1-1; TRBD1 might be the D (5 bases). Looked up from germline, CDR1 is MDHEN and CDR2 is SYDVKM. This CDR3 is 16 amino acids long. V lost 2 bases and J 0 bases, leaving 13 bases between the germline ends. The chain's CDR3 is CASSLGDLTMNTEAFF. Written as DNA, the CDR3 is TGTGCCAGCAGTTTAGGGGACCTTACTATGAACACTGAAGCTTTCTTT.

This clone was found once. The chain has TRBV6-5 and TRBJ2-1; D might be TRBD2 (5 bases). This CDR3 has 15 amino acids. The germline gives CDR1 MNHEY, CDR2 SVGAGI. The germline V and J ends were trimmed by 6 bases and 0 bases, with 12 bases remaining between them. The CDR3 coding sequence is TGTGCCAGCAGATTTGACTACGCCTCCTACAATGAGCAGTTCTTC. This codes for CASRFDYASYNEQFF.

The chain's CDR3 is CASSETMAPGDTEAFF. The CDR3 bases are TGCGCCAGCAGTGAGACAATGGCCCCCGGGGACACTGAAGCTTTCTTT. The chain recombines TRBV10-1 with TRBJ1-1; D is unresolved. In germline, CDR1 is WNHNN, CDR2 SYGVQD (reference sequence). The CDR3 totals 16 residues. V was clipped by 2 bases and J by 3 bases, with 16 bases between them.

The V gene is TRBV5-1, the J gene TRBJ1-1; 9 bases map to TRBD1. The CDR3 loop spans 16 amino acids. Germline assignment: CDR1 SGHRS and CDR2 YFSETQ. The junction had 11 bases not matched to a gene; V was cut back by 7 bases and J by 1 base. The CDR3 spells CASSTGGGQGNTEAFF. CDR3 bases: TGCGCCAGCTCTACAGGAGGGGGACAGGGGAACACTGAAGCTTTCTTT.

This chain connects TRBV2 to TRBJ2-1, with 14 bases fitting TRBD2. Germline CDR1 is SNHLY and CDR2 is FYNNEI. This CDR3 spans 16 amino acids. Unmatched junction bases numbered 8, after V lost 8 bases and J lost 5 bases. CDR3 nucleotides: TGTGCCAGCCAAGAGTCGGGACTAGCGGGGGACAATGAGCAGTTCTTC. As protein: CASQESGLAGDNEQFF. Variable domain in full (rest from reference TRBV2 and TRBJ2-1): EPEVTQTPSHQVTQMGQEVILRCVPISNHLYFYWYRQILGQKVEFLVSFYNNEISEKSEIFDDQFSVERPDGSNFTLKIRSTKLEDSAMYFCASQESGLAGDNEQFFGPGTRLTVL.

The rearrangement links TRBV30 to TRBJ1-5; D is undetermined. There are 13 residues in the CDR3. From germline, CDR1 is GTSNPN and CDR2 SVGIG (reference sequence). V gave up 3 bases and J gave up 5 bases, with 11 bases separating them. CDR3 region: CAWSPELHQPQHF. The CDR3 nucleotides read TGTGCCTGGAGCCCGGAGCTGCATCAGCCCCAGCATTTT.

This rearrangement joins TRBV11-2 to TRBJ2-3, with 8 bases matching TRBD2. In germline, CDR1 is SGHAT, CDR2 FQNNGV. The CDR3 has 18 amino acids. V was clipped by 1 base and J by 1 base; unmatched bases: 10. CDR3 sequence: CASSLGAIRRGGTDTQYF. The DNA of the CDR3 is TGTGCCAGCAGCTTAGGGGCGATCCGGCGGGGGGGCACAGATACGCAGTATTTT.

The rearrangement joins TRBV4-1 to TRBJ2-3, with 9 bases that match TRBD2. This CDR3 is built from 17 residues. Germline-derived CDR1 and CDR2 are MGHRA and YSYEKL. Trimming removed 5 bases from V and 4 bases from J; junction bases left unmatched: 13. The CDR3 loop is CASSEHRSSGASDTQYF. CDR3 nucleotide sequence: TGCGCCAGCAGCGAGCATCGTTCTAGCGGGGCCTCAGATACGCAGTATTTT.

V gene TRBV27 combines with J gene TRBJ2-5; D unclear. Germline V gives CDR1 MNHEY, CDR2 SMNVEV (reference sequence). Trimming pared 2 bases from V and 2 bases from J, leaving 6 bases between. The CDR3 is 13 amino acids. The CDR3: CASSLGRQETQYF. The CDR3 bases are TGTGCCAGCAGTTTAGGCAGACAAGAGACCCAGTACTTC.

This clone occurred once. This chain links TRBV5-5 with TRBJ2-5; 8 nucleotides match TRBD1. V shed 5 bases and J 5 bases; nucleotides not matched to a gene: 14. The CDR3 covers 16 residues. CDR1 and CDR2 from the germline V gene are SGHKS and YYEKEE (reference sequence). This chain's CDR3 is CASRSAGTGHGETQYF. The CDR3 DNA reads as TGTGCCAGCAGATCGGCCGGGACAGGCCATGGGGAGACCCAGTACTTC.

The rearrangement joins TRBV2 to TRBJ2-6; D is unresolved. V was cut by 8 bases and J by 0 bases, with 11 bases left in between. In germline, CDR1 is SNHLY, CDR2 FYNNEI. This CDR3 has 15 amino acids. CDR3 sequence reads: CASGRLNSGANVLTF. The CDR3 DNA reads as TGTGCCAGCGGGCGACTGAACTCTGGGGCCAACGTCCTGACTTTC. The variable domain in full, with the rest retrieved from reference TRBV2 and TRBJ2-6, is EPEVTQTPSHQVTQMGQEVILRCVPISNHLYFYWYRQILGQKVEFLVSFYNNEISEKSEIFDDQFSVERPDGSNFTLKIRSTKLEDSAMYFCASGRLNSGANVLTFGAGSRLTVL.

This chain joins TRBV19 and TRBJ1-1; D ambiguous. Germline assignment: CDR1 LNHDA and CDR2 SQIVND (reference sequence). Trimming took 1 base from V and 1 from J, leaving 7 bases between them. The CDR3 covers 14 residues. CDR3 in amino acids: CASSIGAANTEAFF. The CDR3 DNA is TGTGCCAGTAGTATAGGGGCTGCGAACACTGAAGCTTTCTTT.

This clone was detected once. The chain has TRBV15 and TRBJ2-5; weak D call: TRBD2 (6 bases). CDR3 length: 15 residues. V was clipped by 0 bases and J by 5 bases, with 13 bases between them. CDR1 is LNHNV, CDR2 YYDKDF, per germline (reference sequence). For the CDR3, the DNA is TGTGCCACCAGCAGAGATCGGGGGTTAGGCGAGACCCAGTACTTC. Protein: CATSRDRGLGETQYF. The full variable domain, with the rest looked up from reference TRBV15 and TRBJ2-5, is DAMVIQNPRYQVTQFGKPVTLSCSQTLNHNVMYWYQQKSSQAPKLLFHYYDKDFNNEADTPDNFQSRRPNTSFCFLDIRSPGLGDTAMYLCATSRDRGLGETQYFGPGTRLLVL.

The CDR3: CASSSGVFTEAFF. The CDR3 nucleotides are TGTGCCAGCAGCTCAGGGGTTTTCACTGAAGCTTTCTTT. This rearrangement joins TRBV7-2 to TRBJ1-1; the D gene is possibly TRBD1 (6 bases). CDR1 is SGHTA and CDR2 is FQGNSA in the germline V gene. V gave up 4 bases and J gave up 4 bases, with 10 bases separating them. This CDR3 contains 13 residues.